Listed below are T cell receptor beta chains from one sample, sequenced in a study of CD8 T cells in Susac syndrome. TCRdb re-analysed the immunoSEQ multiplex PCR reads in MiXCR, keeping a single row per CDR3 protein. This table has roughly 120,000 distinct CDR3 sequences, 90% to 95% appearing once. Sequenced input: CD4+ T cells from PBMCs. The origin of the receptors is a human donor with multiple sclerosis. Both conserved end residues are part of each CDR3. The order of the fields is J gene, D gene, V gene, clone size, CDR3 length, CDR3 DNA, CDR3 protein. The D gene is left open where the match is weak. Clone size is not always given. Where it is, it says once, few, many or a class for expanded clones.

>TRBJ1-2|.|TRBV4-2|.|14
TGTGCCAGCAGCCAAGAGCAGGTTGGCTATGGCTACACCTTC
CASSQEQVGYGYTF
>TRBJ1-5|.|TRBV9|.|16
TGTGCCAGCAGCGTATCGGCAGGGAATAGCAATCAGCCCCAGCATTTT
CASSVSAGNSNQPQHF
>TRBJ2-1|.|TRBV5-6|.|12
TGTGCCAGCAGCTTAGGAGTAAATGAGCAGTTCTTC
CASSLGVNEQFF
>TRBJ2-7|.|TRBV19|few|14
TGTGCCAGTAGTCAACAGGTGGGGAGCTACGAGCAGTACTTC
CASSQQVGSYEQYF
>TRBJ2-6|TRBD1|TRBV6-5|.|17
TGTGCCAGCAGTTACAGGACAGGGGTCTATGGGGCCAACGTCCTGACTTTC
CASSYRTGVYGANVLTF
>TRBJ2-7|TRBD2|TRBV27|.|16
TGTGCCAGCAGTTGCCTCGCCGAGCGGGGGGTTGAAGAGCAGTACTTC
CASSCLAERGVEEQYF
>TRBJ1-1|.|TRBV5-1|.|13
TGCGCCAGCAGGGGAGTCCAGAACACTGAAGCTTTCTTT
CASRGVQNTEAFF
>TRBJ1-2|TRBD1|TRBV18|.|14
TGTGCCAGCTCACCACCGACAGGGTTCTATGGAGACACCTTC
CASSPPTGFYGDTF
>TRBJ1-1|.|TRBV29-1|.|13
TGCAGCGTTTCTCCAGGGGCGAACACTGAAGCTTTCTTT
CSVSPGANTEAFF
>TRBJ1-3|.|TRBV24-1|.|13
TGTGCCACCAGCAGGAGCTCTGGAAACACCATATATTTT
CATSRSSGNTIYF
>TRBJ1-5|TRBD1|TRBV30|few|15
TGTGCCTGGAGCGGCGGACAGGCTAGCAATCAGCCCCAGCATTTT
CAWSGGQASNQPQHF
>TRBJ2-7|.|TRBV9|.|14
TGTGCCAGCAGCGTCGGACAGTTAAAGTACGAGCAGTACTTC
CASSVGQLKYEQYF
>TRBJ1-1|.|TRBV30|.|14
TGTGCCTGGAGTGTCAGTCGGGGTGTCACTGAAGCTTTCTTT
CAWSVSRGVTEAFF
>TRBJ2-2|TRBD1|TRBV29-1|once|14
TGCAGCGCCCGGACAGGGGGCTGGACCGGGGAGCTGTTTTTT
CSARTGGWTGELFF
>TRBJ1-1|.|TRBV6-1|.|13
TGTGCCAGCAGTGACCCGGACTCAGCTGAAGCTTTCTTT
CASSDPDSAEAFF
>TRBJ2-3|TRBD2|TRBV20-1|.|17
TGCAGTGCTTCTCAACCGGGACTAGCGGGTCTCACAGATACGCAGTATTTT
CSASQPGLAGLTDTQYF
>TRBJ1-6|.|TRBV19|.|15
TGTGCCAGTAGTAAGGGGGGAATGAGTAATTCACCCCTCCACTTT
CASSKGGMSNSPLHF
>TRBJ1-1|.|TRBV30|.|13
TGTGCCTGGGAGGCGGGCAGAAACACTGAAGCTTTCTTT
CAWEAGRNTEAFF
>TRBJ1-1|.|TRBV19|.|16
TGTGCCAGTCGAACGGGTGGTGCAGGGGCTAACACTGAAGCTTTCTTT
CASRTGGAGANTEAFF
>TRBJ1-4|.|TRBV15|.|16
TGTGCCACCAGCAGAGATGTGTCAGGGGCGGATGAAAAACTGTTTTTT
CATSRDVSGADEKLFF
>TRBJ2-5|.|TRBV30|.|12
TGTGCCTGGAGTAGCCGGGTGGAGACCCAGTACTTC
CAWSSRVETQYF
>TRBJ1-1|.|TRBV3-1|.|11
TGTGCCAGCAGAAGTAACACTGAAGCTTTCTTT
CASRSNTEAFF
>TRBJ2-2|TRBD1|TRBV7-2|.|15
TGTGCCAGCAGCTTCCAACAGGGGGCGGCCGGGGAGCTGTTTTTT
CASSFQQGAAGELFF
>TRBJ2-7|.|TRBV10-3|.|15
TGTGCCATCAGGGGGACCGCGACAGGTACCTACGAGCAGTACTTC
CAIRGTATGTYEQYF
>TRBJ2-1|.|TRBV6-5|.|14
TGTGCCAGCAGCTACAGGAGATCCTACAATGAGCAGTTCTTC
CASSYRRSYNEQFF
>TRBJ2-3|TRBD2|TRBV5-8|.|15
TGTGCCAGCACCCGCCTAGCGGGGGGCACAGATACGCAGTATTTT
CASTRLAGGTDTQYF
>TRBJ2-7|TRBD2|TRBV5-4|.|15
TGTGCCAGCAGCCAACCGGCGGGGGGAACCTACGAGCAGTACTTC
CASSQPAGGTYEQYF
>TRBJ1-5|.|TRBV12-5|.|16
TGTGCTAGTGGTTTGCCAAACCCGGGGGGCAATCAGCCCCAGCATTTT
CASGLPNPGGNQPQHF
>TRBJ1-1|.|TRBV12-5|.|15
TGTGCTAGTGGTTTGGTCTTTGGGGGCAGGACTGAAGCTTTCTTT
CASGLVFGGRTEAFF
>TRBJ2-3|.|TRBV4-3|.|15
TGCGCCAGCAGCCAAAAAGGAGCTAGCACAGATACGCAGTATTTT
CASSQKGASTDTQYF
>TRBJ2-4|TRBD1|TRBV5-1|.|14
TGCGCCAGCAGCTCGGGACAGGGGGTTGACATTCAGTACTTC
CASSSGQGVDIQYF
>TRBJ1-1|.|TRBV19|.|14
TGTGCCAGTAGTAACCGAGCAGGGGACACTGAAGCTTTCTTT
CASSNRAGDTEAFF
>TRBJ1-3|.|TRBV20-1|.|15
TGCAGTGCTAGAGATCCTGCGGGACCTGGAAACACCATATATTTT
CSARDPAGPGNTIYF
>TRBJ2-2|.|TRBV7-3|.|13
TGTGCCAGCAGCTCACAGGGAACCGGGGAGCTGTTTTTT
CASSSQGTGELFF
>TRBJ2-5|TRBD2|TRBV29-1|.|17
TGCAGCGTTGAAGGACTAGCGGGCGGGACCCTCAAAGAGACCCAGTACTTC
CSVEGLAGGTLKETQYF
>TRBJ1-2|TRBD1|TRBV20-1|once|13
TGCAGTGCTCCTTCAGGGGGGTACTATGGCTACACCTTC
CSAPSGGYYGYTF
>TRBJ1-2|.|TRBV10-3|.|13
TGTGCCATCAGTGAGTCTTGGCAGGCCCAGTGGTCCTTC
CAISESWQAQWSF
>TRBJ1-1|.|TRBV12-3/TRBV12-4|once|13
TGTGCCAGCAGTTTAGTCGAGGACACTGAAGCTTTCTTT
CASSLVEDTEAFF
>TRBJ1-6|TRBD1|TRBV30|.|14
TGTGCCTGGGCTAGGGACAGGGGGAATTCACCCCTCCACTTT
CAWARDRGNSPLHF
>TRBJ2-3|TRBD1|TRBV10-2|.|17
TGCGCCAGCAGTGAGTCCAAAGACAGGGGATTACCAGATACGCAGTATTTT
CASSESKDRGLPDTQYF
>TRBJ2-1|.|TRBV14|.|12
TGTGCCAGCAGCCGGCTAGTCAATGAGCAGTTCTTC
CASSRLVNEQFF
>TRBJ1-5|TRBD1|TRBV20-1|.|15
TGCAGTGTTCGACAGGGAGGTGGGTTCAATCAGCCCCAGCATTTT
CSVRQGGGFNQPQHF
>TRBJ1-1|.|TRBV15|.|15
TGTGCCACCAGCAGAGAGTACGCCATGAACACTGAAGCTTTCTTT
CATSREYAMNTEAFF
>TRBJ1-6|.|TRBV3-1|.|14
TGTGCCAGCAGCCAAGAAGTCAAAAATTCACCCCTCCACTTT
CASSQEVKNSPLHF
>TRBJ1-2|.|TRBV12-3/TRBV12-4|.|14
TGTGCCAGCAGTTTAGTTGGCCTTAACTATGGCTACACCTTC
CASSLVGLNYGYTF
>TRBJ2-1|.|TRBV11-1|.|15
TGTGCCAGCAGTCGTCTGGGCGGGGTTTACAATGAGCAGTTCTTC
CASSRLGGVYNEQFF
>TRBJ1-2|.|TRBV28|.|12
TGTGCCAGCAGGGATAGGACTTGGGGCTACACCTTC
CASRDRTWGYTF
>TRBJ1-1|.|TRBV29-1|.|13
TGCAGCGTTCAGGCCAGCTTGAACACTGAAGCTTTCTTT
CSVQASLNTEAFF
>TRBJ1-4|.|TRBV6-6|.|14
TGTGCCAGCAGTCCGAGGGGGAGTAATGAAAAACTGTTTTTT
CASSPRGSNEKLFF
>TRBJ2-5|.|TRBV7-7|.|15
TGTGCTAGCAGCCAGGGGACCACGTCTACGGAGACCCAGTACTTC
CASSQGTTSTETQYF
>TRBJ2-7|.|TRBV14|.|13
TGTGCCAGCAGCCAAGGGCACCCAGGCGAGCAGTACTTC
CASSQGHPGEQYF
>TRBJ2-7|.|TRBV6-2/TRBV6-3|.|11
TGTGCCAGCAGTTTTAACAACGAGCAGTACTTC
CASSFNNEQYF
>TRBJ2-7|TRBD1|TRBV12-3/TRBV12-4|.|15
TGTGCCAGCAGACGGACAGGGGGCAGCTCCTACGAGCAGTACTTC
CASRRTGGSSYEQYF
>TRBJ2-6|TRBD1|TRBV6-5|.|15
TGTGCCAGCTCTCGGGACAGGCCTGGGGCCAACGTCCTGACTTTC
CASSRDRPGANVLTF
>TRBJ2-1|.|TRBV11-3|once|13
TGTGCCAGCAGCTTAGTGCGGGGCGGTGAGCAGTTCTTC
CASSLVRGGEQFF
>TRBJ1-1|TRBD1|TRBV3-1|.|15
TGTGCCAGCACCCCAGTGCCAGACAGGGGCACTGAAGCTTTCTTT
CASTPVPDRGTEAFF
>TRBJ1-1|TRBD1|TRBV12-3/TRBV12-4|.|15
TGTGCCAGCAGTTTTCCCCACAGGGGGAAGGCTGAAGCTTTCTTT
CASSFPHRGKAEAFF
>TRBJ2-3|.|TRBV14|.|14
TGTGCCAGCAGTCAGTATGTCGGCACAGATACGCAGTATTTT
CASSQYVGTDTQYF
>TRBJ2-1|TRBD1|TRBV29-1|.|11
TGCAGCCCTACAGGACAGGGGAAGCAGTTCTTC
CSPTGQGKQFF
>TRBJ2-1|TRBD1|TRBV2|.|15
TGTGCCAGCAGTCGGACAGGGGCCTTGGGCAATGAGCAGTTCTTC
CASSRTGALGNEQFF